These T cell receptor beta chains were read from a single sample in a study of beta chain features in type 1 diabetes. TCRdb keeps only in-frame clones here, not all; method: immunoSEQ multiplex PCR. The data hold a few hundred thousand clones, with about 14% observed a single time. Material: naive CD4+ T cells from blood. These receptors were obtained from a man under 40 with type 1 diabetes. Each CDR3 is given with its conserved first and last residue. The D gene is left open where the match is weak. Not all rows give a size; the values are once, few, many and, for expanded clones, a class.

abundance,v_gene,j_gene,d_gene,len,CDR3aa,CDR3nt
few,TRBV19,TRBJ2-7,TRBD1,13,CASGTGGSGEQYF,TGTGCCAGCGGGACAGGGGGTAGTGGCGAGCAGTACTTC
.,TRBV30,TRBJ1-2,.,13,CAWSHRGGLGYTF,TGTGCCTGGAGTCACCGCGGGGGCCTTGGCTACACCTTC
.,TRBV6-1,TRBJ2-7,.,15,CASSEPQGSSYEQYF,TGTGCCAGCAGTGAACCCCAGGGGAGCTCCTACGAGCAGTACTTC
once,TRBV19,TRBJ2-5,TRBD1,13,CASTREQGETQYF,TGTGCCAGTACCCGGGAACAGGGGGAGACCCAGTACTTC
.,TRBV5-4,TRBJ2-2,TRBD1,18,CASSLDPGQGLGTGELFF,TGTGCCAGCAGCCTGGACCCGGGACAGGGGTTAGGCACCGGGGAGCTGTTTTTT
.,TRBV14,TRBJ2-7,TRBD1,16,CASSQTPGQGWYEQYF,TGTGCCAGCAGCCAGACCCCGGGACAGGGATGGTACGAGCAGTACTTC
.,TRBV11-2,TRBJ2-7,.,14,CASSLVLAPYEQYF,TGTGCCAGCAGCTTAGTTCTGGCCCCCTACGAGCAGTACTTC
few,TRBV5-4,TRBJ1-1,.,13,CASSSREGTEAFF,TGTGCCAGCAGCTCCAGGGAGGGAACTGAAGCTTTCTTT
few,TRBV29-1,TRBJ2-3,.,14,CSVGIAFSTDTQYF,TGCAGCGTTGGGATAGCGTTCAGCACAGATACGCAGTATTTT
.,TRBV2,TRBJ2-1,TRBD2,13,CASRLAGGYEQFF,TGTGCCAGCAGGCTAGCGGGAGGCTATGAGCAGTTCTTC
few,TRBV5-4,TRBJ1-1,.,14,CASSSRAGGPEAFF,TGTGCCAGCAGCTCACGTGCGGGGGGGCCTGAAGCTTTCTTT
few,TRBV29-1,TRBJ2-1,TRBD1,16,CSVVTGGFRSYNEQFF,TGCAGCGTTGTGACAGGGGGCTTTAGGTCCTACAATGAGCAGTTCTTC
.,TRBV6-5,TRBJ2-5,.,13,CASSYSGEETQYF,TGTGCCAGCAGTTACTCCGGTGAGGAGACCCAGTACTTC
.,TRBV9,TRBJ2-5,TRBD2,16,CASSVSPSGAQETQYF,TGTGCCAGCAGCGTATCGCCTAGCGGGGCACAAGAGACCCAGTACTTC
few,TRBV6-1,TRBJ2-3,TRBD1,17,CASSGHRTGRYTDTQYF,TGTGCCAGCAGTGGCCACAGGACAGGGAGGTACACAGATACGCAGTATTTT
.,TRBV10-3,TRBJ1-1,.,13,CAISERRGTEAFF,TGTGCCATCAGTGAGCGGAGGGGCACTGAAGCTTTCTTT
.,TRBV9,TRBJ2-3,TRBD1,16,CASSPRTGGSTDTQYF,TGTGCCAGCAGCCCGAGGACAGGGGGTTCCACAGATACGCAGTATTTT
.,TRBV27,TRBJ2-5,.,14,CASSLQGEGETQYF,TGTGCCAGCAGTTTACAAGGGGAAGGGGAGACCCAGTACTTC
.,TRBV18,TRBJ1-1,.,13,CASSPNREIGAFF,TGTGCCAGCTCTCCCAACAGGGAGATAGGAGCTTTCTTT
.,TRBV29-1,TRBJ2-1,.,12,CSAGLAVREQFF,TGCAGCGCGGGCCTAGCTGTCAGGGAGCAGTTCTTC
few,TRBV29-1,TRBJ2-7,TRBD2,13,CSVVSGSSYEQYF,TGCAGCGTAGTTAGCGGGAGCTCCTACGAGCAGTACTTC
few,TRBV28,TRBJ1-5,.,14,CASSPSQGSQPQHF,TGTGCCAGCAGTCCCTCACAGGGTAGTCAGCCCCAGCATTTT
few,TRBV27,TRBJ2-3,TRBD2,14,CASSLSGDADTQYF,TGTGCCAGCAGTTTAAGCGGGGACGCAGATACGCAGTATTTT
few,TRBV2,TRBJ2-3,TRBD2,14,CASAGIAGSDTQYF,TGTGCCAGCGCGGGGATAGCGGGGTCAGATACGCAGTATTTT
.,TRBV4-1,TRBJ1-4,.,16,CASSQDSTAMSEKLFF,TGCGCCAGCAGCCAAGATTCGACAGCCATGTCTGAAAAACTGTTTTTT
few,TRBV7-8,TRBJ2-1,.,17,CASSLLGSGGAHNEQFF,TGTGCCAGCAGCCTCTTGGGGTCAGGCGGGGCCCACAATGAGCAGTTCTTC
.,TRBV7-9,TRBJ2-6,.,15,CASSLGRAGANVLTF,TGTGCCAGCAGCTTAGGGCGGGCTGGGGCCAACGTCCTGACTTTC
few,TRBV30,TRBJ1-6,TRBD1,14,CAWDRGVYNSPLHF,TGTGCCTGGGACAGGGGGGTCTATAATTCACCCCTCCACTTT
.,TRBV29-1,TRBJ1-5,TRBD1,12,CSVGQDRATQHF,TGCAGCGTAGGGCAGGACAGGGCGACCCAGCATTTT
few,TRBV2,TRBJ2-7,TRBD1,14,CASSENRGSYEQYF,TGTGCCAGCAGTGAAAACAGGGGCTCCTACGAGCAGTACTTC
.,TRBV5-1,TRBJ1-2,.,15,CASSLGWARDYGYTF,TGCGCCAGCAGCTTGGGATGGGCCCGGGATTATGGCTACACCTTC
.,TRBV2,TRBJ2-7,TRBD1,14,CASSDPGQSDEQYF,TGTGCCAGCAGCGACCCGGGACAGTCGGACGAGCAGTACTTC
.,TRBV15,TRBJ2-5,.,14,CATSRDAAKETQYF,TGTGCCACCAGCAGAGATGCAGCGAAAGAGACCCAGTACTTC
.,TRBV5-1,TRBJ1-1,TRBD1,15,CASSLGGTGGTEAFF,TGCGCCAGCAGCTTGGGGGGGACAGGGGGCACTGAAGCTTTCTTT
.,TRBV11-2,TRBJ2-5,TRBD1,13,CASSLGQKETQYF,TGTGCCAGCAGCTTGGGACAGAAAGAGACCCAGTACTTC
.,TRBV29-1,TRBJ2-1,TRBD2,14,CSVGRGSSYNEQFF,TGCAGCGTTGGACGCGGGAGCTCCTACAATGAGCAGTTCTTC
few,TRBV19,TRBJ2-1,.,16,CASSILPTRQLSEQFF,TGTGCCAGTAGTATTCTCCCGACTAGGCAGCTTAGTGAGCAGTTCTTC
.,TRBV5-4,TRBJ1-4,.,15,CASSSRGGEVEKLFF,TGTGCCAGCAGCTCCCGCGGAGGGGAAGTTGAAAAACTGTTTTTT
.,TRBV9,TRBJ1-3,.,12,CASSAAGDTIYF,TGTGCCAGCAGCGCAGCGGGGGACACCATATATTTT
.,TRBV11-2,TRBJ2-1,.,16,CASSLVVATDYNEQFF,TGTGCCAGCAGCTTAGTCGTGGCCACCGACTACAATGAGCAGTTCTTC
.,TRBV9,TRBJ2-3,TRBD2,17,CASSAGLAGGYTDTQYF,TGTGCCAGCAGCGCAGGACTAGCGGGGGGTTACACAGATACGCAGTATTTT
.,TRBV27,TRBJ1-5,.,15,CASSLSSNSNQPQHF,TGTGCCAGCAGTTTATCGAGCAACAGCAATCAGCCCCAGCATTTT
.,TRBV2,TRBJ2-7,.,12,CASSEQGYEQYF,TGTGCCAGCAGTGAACAGGGCTACGAGCAGTACTTC
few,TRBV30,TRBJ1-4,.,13,CAWSRGNEEKLFF,TGTGCCTGGAGCCGAGGGAACGAGGAAAAACTGTTTTTT
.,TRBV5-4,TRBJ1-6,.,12,CASSPPNSPLHF,TGTGCCAGCAGTCCTCCCAATTCACCCCTCCACTTT
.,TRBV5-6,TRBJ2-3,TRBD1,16,CASSFPGGVSTDTQYF,TGTGCCAGCAGCTTTCCAGGGGGCGTTAGCACAGATACGCAGTATTTT
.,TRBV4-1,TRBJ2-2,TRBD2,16,CASSQVGSGATGELFF,TGCGCCAGCAGCCAAGTCGGTAGCGGGGCAACCGGGGAGCTGTTTTTT
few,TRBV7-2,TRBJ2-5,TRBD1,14,CASSSRGLQETQYF,TGTGCCAGCAGCTCCAGGGGGCTCCAAGAGACCCAGTACTTC
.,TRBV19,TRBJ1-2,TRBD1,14,CASSLQGHDYGYTF,TGTGCCAGTAGCTTACAGGGGCATGACTATGGCTACACCTTC
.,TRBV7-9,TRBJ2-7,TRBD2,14,CASSLELAAPPQYF,TGTGCCAGCAGCTTAGAACTAGCGGCGCCCCCGCAGTACTTC
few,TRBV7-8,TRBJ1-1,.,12,CASSLDRTEAFF,TGTGCCAGCAGCTTAGATCGGACTGAAGCTTTCTTT
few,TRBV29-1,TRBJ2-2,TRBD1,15,CSVTGQGASGGELFF,TGCAGCGTTACGGGACAGGGGGCGTCGGGCGGGGAGCTGTTTTTT
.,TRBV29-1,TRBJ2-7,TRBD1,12,CSVGTGGYEQYF,TGCAGCGTTGGGACAGGGGGCTACGAGCAGTACTTC
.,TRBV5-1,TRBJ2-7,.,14,CASSSTADSRFQYF,TGCGCCAGCAGCTCGACAGCCGATTCGCGGTTCCAGTACTTC
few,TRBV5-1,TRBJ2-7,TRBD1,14,CASSFAGQGYEQYF,TGCGCCAGCAGCTTCGCCGGACAGGGATACGAGCAGTACTTC
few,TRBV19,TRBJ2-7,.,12,CASKREIYEQYF,TGTGCCAGTAAACGAGAGATCTACGAGCAGTACTTC
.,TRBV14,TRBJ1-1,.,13,CASSRQENTEAFF,TGTGCCAGCAGCCGTCAGGAGAACACTGAAGCTTTCTTT
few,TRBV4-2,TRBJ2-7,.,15,CASSRSPQGSYEQYF,TGTGCCAGCAGCCGAAGCCCACAGGGAAGCTACGAGCAGTACTTC